Listed here are 25 T cell receptor beta chains from one sample, sequenced in a study of T cells in Graves' hyperthyroidism and ophthalmopathy. TCR beta CDR3 sequences were amplified from RNA transcripts. HTBI primers were employed in a first-round RT-PCR of the TCR CDR3. TCRdb ran MiXCR on the multiplex PCR reads and lists one entry per CDR3 protein. This sample has about 770,000 distinct CDR3 sequences, with around 20% found just once. The specimen was blood. Source of these receptors: a woman in her fifties or sixties with Graves' hyperthyroidism that later progressed to Graves' ophthalmopathy.

This clonotype showed up just a few times. The V call is TRBV20-1, the J call TRBJ2-5; 9 bases fit TRBD2. The V gene end was trimmed by 0 bases and the J gene end by 0 bases; junction bases not matched to a gene: 8. CDR3 size: 17 residues. CDR1 and CDR2 (germline): DFQATT, SNEGSKA (reference sequence). The CDR3 nucleotides read TGCAGTGCTAGAGACCCAGGGAGCGGGGGGAACCAAGAGACCCAGTACTTC. Protein sequence: CSARDPGSGGNQETQYF.

The gene calls are TRBV9 and TRBJ2-5; 8 bases fit TRBD2. With 0 bases clipped from V and 4 bases from J, the junction kept 8 bases outside the gene matches. The CDR3 runs to 16 residues. CDR1 is SGDLS, CDR2 YYNGEE, per germline. CDR3 residues: CASSVDRGGLGETQYF. The CDR3 nucleotides are TGTGCCAGCAGCGTAGATCGGGGGGGGCTAGGAGAGACCCAGTACTTC.

The chain couples TRBV19 to TRBJ1-1; D uncertain. The CDR3 runs 16 residues. Trimming stripped 1 base from V and 10 bases from J, with 22 bases between. Germline V lookup: CDR1 LNHDA, CDR2 SQIVND (reference sequence). CDR3 protein: CASSIGSVRMGGGAFF. In DNA, the CDR3 is TGTGCCAGTAGTATAGGAAGCGTCCGTATGGGAGGCGGAGCTTTCTTT.

This clonotype occurred many times. This chain connects TRBV30 to TRBJ1-4; TRBD1 matches at 10 bases. Germline CDR1 reads GTSNPN; CDR2 reads SVGIG (reference sequence). The CDR3 is 16 residues long. The trim removed 2 bases at V and 0 bases at J, leaving 3 bases unmatched. In nucleotides, the CDR3 is TGTGCCTGGAGTCCCGGGACAGGGGCAACTAATGAAAAACTGTTTTTT. It codes for CAWSPGTGATNEKLFF.

This clonotype was recorded many times. V and J are TRBV3-1 and TRBJ2-2, with no clear D. Germline loops: CDR1 LGHDT, CDR2 YNNKEL (reference sequence). The CDR3 sequence is 14 residues long. With 1 base removed from V and 1 base from J, the gap between germline ends came to 4 bases. The CDR3 loop reads CASSQVQNTGELFF. The CDR3 nucleotides are TGTGCCAGCAGCCAAGTCCAGAACACCGGGGAGCTGTTTTTT.

The gene calls are TRBV7-9 and TRBJ1-2; the match to TRBD1 covers 9 bases. CDR1 and CDR2 from the germline V gene are SEHNR and FQNEAQ (reference sequence). The CDR3 loop spans 15 amino acids. The trim removed 5 bases at V and 8 bases at J, leaving 12 bases unmatched. The CDR3 protein is CASSPTTGGAQGYTF. CDR3 nucleotides: TGTGCCAGCAGCCCGACGACAGGGGGGGCTCAAGGCTACACCTTC.

This clonotype showed up many times. The DNA for the CDR3 is TGTGCCAGCAGTTTATCCATCGGTTACTACGAGCAGTACTTC. Its translation: CASSLSIGYYEQYF. The V gene is TRBV27, the J gene TRBJ2-7; unclear D gene. V was clipped by 0 bases and J by 3 bases, with 9 bases between them. This CDR3 is built from 14 residues. Per the germline V gene, CDR1 is MNHEY and CDR2 is SMNVEV (reference sequence).

This clonotype was picked up many times. The chain uses TRBV12-3 or TRBV12-4 and TRBJ1-2, with D maybe TRBD1 (5 bases). This CDR3 has 14 amino acids. V was pared by 2 bases and J by 6 bases, with 13 bases between. This chain's CDR3 is CASSLFGAGDGYTF. The CDR3 region has the DNA TGTGCCAGCAGTTTATTCGGGGCTGGCGATGGCTACACCTTC.

This clonotype was found a few times. The gene calls are TRBV27 and TRBJ2-1, with 7 bases identical to TRBD2. The CDR3 covers 15 residues. Germline-derived CDR1 and CDR2 are MNHEY and SMNVEV (reference sequence). V trimming: 6 bases; J trimming: 8 bases; junction bases outside the gene matches: 13. In DNA, the CDR3 is TGTGCCAGCAGGAAAGCGGGGCCGCTAACCGATGAGCAGTTCTTC. It codes for CASRKAGPLTDEQFF.

This clonotype was seen only a few times. Here the CDR3 reads CASSLDFLAGLQETQYF. As DNA, the CDR3 is TGTGCCAGCAGCTTAGATTTTCTAGCGGGGCTCCAAGAGACCCAGTACTTC. This chain joins TRBV7-2 and TRBJ2-5; 9 positions agree with TRBD2. V gave up 1 base and J gave up 1 base; unmatched junction bases: 7. The CDR3 runs to 17 residues. Germline V gene lookup returns CDR1 SGHTA and CDR2 FQGNSA.

This rearrangement joins TRBV6-1 to TRBJ1-1; D unresolved. Per germline, CDR1 MNHNS and CDR2 SASEGT. Trimming took off 7 bases at V and 5 bases at J, with 14 bases between the two ends. The CDR3 extends over 13 amino acids. This chain's CDR3 is CASTQTRRTEAFF. The DNA of the CDR3 is TGTGCCAGCACTCAAACGAGGAGGACTGAAGCTTTCTTT.

This chain links TRBV4-1 with TRBJ2-7, with D maybe TRBD2 (6 bases). The germline V gene encodes CDR1 MGHRA and CDR2 YSYEKL. Trimming pared 4 bases from V and 1 base from J, leaving 14 bases between. This CDR3 spans 15 amino acids. Here the CDR3 DNA reads TGCGCCAGCAGCCTGTCCACGGGGACTTCCTACGAGCAGTACTTC. Amino acids: CASSLSTGTSYEQYF.

V is TRBV6-1 and J is TRBJ1-2; no clear D. CDR1 MNHNS and CDR2 SASEGT come from the germline V gene. The CDR3 runs to 11 residues. Between the trimmed V and J ends, which lost 8 bases and 6 bases, there was a span of 10 bases. Written as DNA, the CDR3 is TGTGCCAGCTGGTCCGTAGATGGCTACACCTTC. As protein: CASWSVDGYTF.

In this sample, this clonotype turned up a few times. The CDR3 sequence: CASSLAQGAGETQYF. CDR3 coding DNA: TGCGCCAGCAGCTTGGCACAGGGGGCAGGAGAGACCCAGTACTTC. The V call is TRBV5-1, the J call TRBJ2-5, with 9 bases aligning to TRBD1. The ends lost 0 bases at V and 4 bases at J; junction bases unmatched: 4. CDR1 and CDR2 from the germline V gene are SGHRS and YFSETQ. This CDR3 spans 15 amino acids.

The chain uses TRBV19 and TRBJ2-1; no reliable D call. The germline V and J ends were trimmed by 2 bases and 9 bases, with 11 bases remaining between them. CDR1 is LNHDA and CDR2 is SQIVND in the germline V gene (reference sequence). CDR3 size: 13 residues. CDR3 region: CASSINGPPEQFF. In nucleotides, the CDR3 is TGTGCCAGTAGTATAAATGGGCCCCCTGAGCAGTTCTTC.

This clonotype was counted only a few times. V usage is TRBV2 and J usage is TRBJ2-5; D gene unclear. The germline V gene encodes CDR1 SNHLY and CDR2 FYNNEI. The germline V and J ends were trimmed by 4 bases and 3 bases, with 12 bases remaining between them. The CDR3 sequence is 14 residues long. The CDR3 is CASSVSRWKETQYF. As DNA, the CDR3 is TGTGCCAGCAGTGTCTCGAGGTGGAAAGAGACCCAGTACTTC.

This clonotype was seen more than once but under ten times. V gene TRBV12-3 or TRBV12-4 combines with J gene TRBJ1-2, with D perhaps TRBD1 (5 bases). Trimming removed 7 bases at V and 8 bases at J, with 26 bases between. This CDR3 region has 16 residues. The CDR3 protein is CASTAPPRQGKEGYTF. The CDR3 DNA sequence: TGTGCCAGCACCGCACCCCCCCGGCAGGGCAAGGAGGGCTACACCTTC.

This clonotype was detected ten times or more. The rearrangement links TRBV5-1 to TRBJ2-3; D perhaps matches TRBD2 (6 bases). Trimming pared 0 bases from V and 0 bases from J, leaving 8 bases between. Germline-derived CDR1 and CDR2 are SGHRS and YFSETQ. This CDR3 has 15 residues. CDR3 amino acids: CASSLATRSTDTQYF. CDR3 nucleotide sequence: TGCGCCAGCAGCTTGGCGACTAGAAGCACAGATACGCAGTATTTT.

This clonotype has ten or more counts. This rearrangement joins TRBV11-3 to TRBJ2-1, with 7 bases fitting TRBD1. This CDR3 spans 13 amino acids. Germline V gives CDR1 SGHNT, CDR2 YENEEA. V trimming: 3 bases; J trimming: 7 bases; junction bases outside the gene matches: 3. The CDR3 DNA sequence: TGTGCCAGCAGCTTGGACAGGATAAATGAGCAGTTCTTC. It translates to CASSLDRINEQFF.

This clonotype showed up many times. The V call is TRBV7-2, the J call TRBJ2-3; 13 bases fit TRBD2. Looked up from germline, CDR1 is SGHTA and CDR2 is FQGNSA. This CDR3 region has 18 residues. Germline trimming cut 4 bases from V and 2 bases from J; bases unmatched to any gene: 9. The CDR3 loop is CASSSRRGLAGFTDTQYF. In DNA form, the CDR3 reads TGTGCCAGCAGCTCCAGGCGGGGACTAGCGGGATTCACAGATACGCAGTATTTT. The whole variable domain, remainder taken from reference TRBV7-2 and TRBJ2-3, is GAGVSQSPSNKVTEKGKDVELRCDPISGHTALYWYRQSLGQGLEFLIYFQGNSAPDKSGLPSDRFSAERTGGSVSTLTIQRTQQEDSAVYLCASSSRRGLAGFTDTQYFGPGTRLTVL.

The genes are TRBV3-1 and TRBJ2-5; weak D call: TRBD2 (7 bases). This CDR3 is built from 17 residues. Per germline, CDR1 LGHDT and CDR2 YNNKEL (reference sequence). The ends were cut back, 4 bases at V and 2 bases at J, with 20 bases in the middle. The CDR3 nucleotides are TGTGCCAGCAGCCCTGGGGGAGGGGGGCGGGGACAAGAGACCCAGTACTTC. Encoded protein: CASSPGGGGRGQETQYF.

This chain connects TRBV4-2 to TRBJ2-7; weak D call: TRBD1 (5 bases). Germline V CDR1 and CDR2: LGHNA, YNFKEQ. The CDR3 is 15 amino acids. Trimming took off 0 bases at V and 3 bases at J, with 12 bases between the two ends. The CDR3 coding sequence is TGTGCCAGCAGCCAAGATCACCCAGGGAACTACGAGCAGTACTTC. Residues: CASSQDHPGNYEQYF.

On this clonotype: A much larger clone differs from this one at a single base, so this may be a read error. This chain joins TRBV7-8 and TRBJ1-4; maybe TRBD1 (5 bases). The CDR3 extends over 15 amino acids. CDR1 is SGHVS, CDR2 FQNEAQ, per germline. The CDR3 is CASSLGAGDPEKPFF. In DNA, the CDR3 is TGTGCCAGCAGCTTAGGGGCGGGGGACCCTGAAAAACCGTTTTTT.

This clonotype appeared many times. The chain is built from TRBV11-2 and TRBJ1-2; TRBD1 might be the D (6 bases). This CDR3 contains 14 residues. V gave up 5 bases and J gave up 8 bases, with 18 bases separating them. CDR1 is SGHAT, CDR2 FQNNGV, per germline. In nucleotides, the CDR3 is TGTGCCAGCAGCCCCATGGCAGGGGTTGGAGGCTACACCTTC. Encoded protein: CASSPMAGVGGYTF.

This clonotype appeared many times. The rearrangement joins TRBV20-1 to TRBJ2-7; 7 bases align to TRBD2. J was trimmed by 0 bases and V by 1 base; bases with no gene match: 6. The CDR3 has 15 residues. The V gene's germline CDR1 is DFQATT and CDR2 SNEGSKA (reference sequence). CDR3 DNA: TGCAGTGCTAGAGGGGAGGGGCCAGGCTCCTACGAGCAGTACTTC. Encoded protein: CSARGEGPGSYEQYF.